The 8 T cell receptor beta chains listed next were all sequenced from one sample in a study of T-cell reconstitution after alpha-beta-depleted transplantation in children. Using unique molecular identifiers, the investigators prepared the TCRbeta library. TCRdb redid the calling of the PCR reads with MiXCR, one entry per CDR3 protein. This repertoire shows about 500,000 distinct CDR3 sequences, 30% to 35% found once; its top ten account for more than 2%. The specimen was PBMCs from the stem cell graft donor, collected from the stem cell graft. The receptors were sampled from a human donor who donated a stem cell graft to a child with aplastic anemia.

There are a few counts of this clonotype. The genes are TRBV20-1 and TRBJ2-6; 12 bases are shared with TRBD1. The CDR3 has 16 residues. Germline assignment: CDR1 DFQATT and CDR2 SNEGSKA (reference sequence). V trimming: 3 bases; J trimming: 2 bases; junction bases outside the gene matches: 2. The CDR3 bases are TGCAGTGCTAGGGGGACAGGGGGCGCTGGGGCCAACGTCCTGACTTTC. Translating it yields CSARGTGGAGANVLTF.

This clonotype was counted between two and nine times. V usage is TRBV6-1 and J usage is TRBJ2-1; TRBD1 agrees at 7 bases. V shed 10 bases and J 10 bases; nucleotides not matched to a gene: 10. Germline V gene sequence: CDR1 MNHNS, CDR2 SASEGT. The CDR3 totals 12 residues. The chain's CDR3 is CATSDREGEQFF. The CDR3 bases are TGTGCCACATCTGACAGGGAAGGGGAGCAGTTCTTC.

This clonotype has a handful of counts. CDR3 protein: CASSQEVSVYTEAFF. CDR3 nucleotides: TGCGCCAGCAGCCAAGAAGTTTCGGTTTACACTGAAGCTTTCTTT. This chain joins TRBV4-3 and TRBJ1-1; the D is unclear. Trimming left V 0 bases short and J 3 bases short, with 11 bases between. The CDR3 is 15 amino acids. The germline V gene has CDR1 LGHNA and CDR2 YSLEER.

This clonotype was detected only a few times. The chain uses TRBV12-3 or TRBV12-4 and TRBJ1-3; D unclear. The CDR3 covers 13 residues. The ends were cut back, 4 bases at V and 0 bases at J, with 4 bases in the middle. The CDR3 region is CASSSNSGNTIYF. CDR3 DNA sequence: TGTGCCAGCAGTTCCAACTCTGGAAACACCATATATTTT.

This clonotype has more than one count but fewer than ten. The chain uses TRBV27 and TRBJ2-2, with D unclear. Trimming stripped 3 bases from V and 5 bases from J, with 10 bases between. Germline V gene data show CDR1 as MNHEY and CDR2 as SMNVEV (reference sequence). The CDR3 covers 14 residues. The CDR3 spells CASSFSQLTGELFF. CDR3 DNA: TGTGCCAGCAGTTTCTCCCAACTAACCGGGGAGCTGTTTTTT.

This clonotype was picked up one time. The chain has TRBV9 and TRBJ1-2, with D tentatively TRBD1 (6 bases). This CDR3 spans 15 amino acids. Germline V lookup: CDR1 SGDLS, CDR2 YYNGEE. Trimming removed 3 bases at V and 4 bases at J, with 16 bases between. The CDR3 sequence is CASSGGQPVIYGYTF. The CDR3 nucleotides read TGTGCCAGCAGCGGAGGACAGCCTGTTATCTATGGCTACACCTTC.

This clonotype has a handful of counts. This sequence joins TRBV30 and TRBJ2-2; 10 bases are a match to TRBD2. CDR3 length equals 17 residues. CDR1 GTSNPN and CDR2 SVGIG come from the germline V gene (reference sequence). V shed 2 bases, J shed 3 bases, and the junction held 9 bases outside the gene matches. The CDR3 protein is CAWSSTRTSGYTGELFF. CDR3 in DNA: TGTGCCTGGAGTTCAACAAGGACTAGCGGCTACACCGGGGAGCTGTTTTTT.

This clonotype has a handful of counts. The chain couples TRBV5-1 to TRBJ2-2; 7 nucleotides match TRBD1. V shed 4 bases, J shed 2 bases, and the junction held 11 bases outside the gene matches. The CDR3 is 17 residues long. Germline V gives CDR1 SGHRS, CDR2 YFSETQ. CDR3 residues: CASSIGTAHSNTGELFF. As DNA, the CDR3 is TGCGCCAGCAGCATCGGGACAGCACACAGTAACACCGGGGAGCTGTTTTTT.